The 10 T cell receptor beta chains below all came from one sample that was sequenced in a study of Ad26.COV2.S vaccination and SARS-CoV-2 variants. The treatment here: around 19 received Ad26.COV2.S at low or high dose, single or two shots; 5 received placebo; per-sample allocation not given. Repertoires come from day 63 after the first vaccine or placebo injection. Clones were sequenced by immunoSEQ multiplex PCR, and TCRdb holds only the in-frame ones, with some missing. Counted here are around 300,000 clones, under 90% occurring once; the ten biggest clones make up 5.5%. The sample was peripheral blood, taken in a trial of Ad26.COV2.S vaccine versus placebo. These receptors were taken from a person between 18 and 60 years old who received the Ad26.COV2.S COVID-19 vaccine or a placebo.

This clone came up a few times. V usage is TRBV15 and J usage is TRBJ2-5; 7 bases line up with TRBD1. This CDR3 spans 14 amino acids. Losses at the gene ends were 5 bases for V and 5 bases for J; bases not matched to a gene: 8. CDR1 and CDR2 (germline): LNHNV, YYDKDF (reference sequence). In DNA, the CDR3 is TGTGCCACCAGCGAAGGGACAGAACAGGAGACCCAGTACTTC. It is translated as CATSEGTEQETQYF.

As concerns this clone: The sample carries other DNA sequences with the same CDR3. The V and J genes are TRBV18 and TRBJ1-2; a weak D match, TRBD1 (6 bases). The length of the CDR3 is 14 residues. Trimming left V 0 bases short and J 3 bases short, with 8 bases between. Germline V gives CDR1 KGHSH, CDR2 LQKENI. The DNA of the CDR3 is TGTGCCAGCTCACCACCGAACAGGGACTATGGCTACACCTTC. Translation: CASSPPNRDYGYTF.

This chain links TRBV28 with TRBJ1-5; D not resolved. CDR3 length: 16 residues. Trimming left V 3 bases short and J 0 bases short, with 12 bases between. Germline V gene data show CDR1 as MDHEN and CDR2 as SYDVKM. For the CDR3, the DNA is TGTGCCAGCAGTTTTCCGACCTTAAATAGCAATCAGCCCCAGCATTTT. Residues: CASSFPTLNSNQPQHF.

The rearrangement links TRBV6-2 or TRBV6-3 to TRBJ2-7, with a tentative D call TRBD1 (6 bases). The CDR3 covers 14 residues. Trimming removed 5 bases from V and 9 bases from J, with 20 bases in between. Looked up from germline, CDR1 is MNHEY and CDR2 is SVGEGT. The CDR3 nucleotides read TGTGCCAGCAGTCCCCTCGACAGGAAATGGGTGCAGTACTTC. Its protein is CASSPLDRKWVQYF.

CDR3 sequence reads: CASTFNGQYTGELFF. CDR3 in DNA: TGTGCCAGCACCTTCAACGGACAGTACACCGGGGAGCTGTTTTTT. V is TRBV6-6 and J is TRBJ2-2, with D tentatively TRBD1 (6 bases). There are 15 residues in the CDR3. Germline V CDR1 and CDR2: MNHNY, SVGAGI (reference sequence). V was cut by 7 bases and J by 3 bases, with 15 bases left in between.

This chain connects TRBV6-5 to TRBJ2-7; D gene uncertain. V lost 2 bases and J 3 bases, leaving 11 bases between the germline ends. This CDR3 is built from 14 residues. Germline V gives CDR1 MNHEY, CDR2 SVGAGI. CDR3 nucleotide sequence: TGTGCCAGCAGTTACACCGCGCCAGACTACGAGCAGTACGTC. Translated, it gives CASSYTAPDYEQYV.

This chain links TRBV6-5 with TRBJ2-5, with TRBD1 matching 10 bases. CDR3 size: 14 residues. Germline trimming cut 6 bases from V and 5 bases from J; bases unmatched to any gene: 6. The germline CDR1 and CDR2 sequences are MNHEY and SVGAGI. This chain's CDR3 is CASSRQGAGETQYF. The CDR3 nucleotides are TGTGCCAGCAGCCGACAGGGGGCTGGGGAGACCCAGTACTTC.

The J gene is TRBJ2-5, the V gene TRBV7-3; 8 positions agree with TRBD2. The CDR3 consists of 14 residues. V shed 4 bases and J 2 bases; nucleotides not matched to a gene: 3. Germline lookup yields CDR1 SGHTA and CDR2 FQGTGA. CDR3 sequence (DNA): TGTGCCAGCAGCTCCGGACTAGCTCAAGAGACCCAGTACTTC. It translates to CASSSGLAQETQYF. The full variable domain, its missing parts supplied by reference TRBV7-3 and TRBJ2-5, is GAGVSQTPSNKVTEKGKYVELRCDPISGHTALYWYRQSLGQGPEFLIYFQGTGAADDSGLPNDRFFAVRPEGSVSTLKIQRTERGDSAVYLCASSSGLAQETQYFGPGTRLLVL.

The V and J genes are TRBV6-2 or TRBV6-3 and TRBJ2-5; 10 bases agree with TRBD2. Germline values: CDR1 MNHEY, CDR2 SVGEGT. Trimming took 0 bases from V and 2 from J; bases not matched to a gene: 3. This CDR3 is built from 16 residues. In DNA, the CDR3 is TGTGCCAGCAGTTACTCGGGACTAGCGTTTCAAGAGACCCAGTACTTC. It is translated as CASSYSGLAFQETQYF.

The V call is TRBV15, the J call TRBJ2-7; 8 positions match TRBD1. The CDR3 spans 16 residues. Trimming cost V 0 bases and J 2 bases; bases outside gene matches: 6. CDR1 is LNHNV, CDR2 YYDKDF, per germline (reference sequence). CDR3 DNA: TGTGCCACCAGCAGAGATGTGGGACAGGTTACCTACGAGCAGTACTTC. Protein: CATSRDVGQVTYEQYF.